The rows below give T cell receptor beta chains drawn from one sample of a study of chemoradiotherapy in HPV16-positive cancers. Sequencing was performed with immunoSEQ multiplex PCR; in TCRdb, only in-frame clones are kept and a portion is missing. The sample contains fewer than 30,000 clones, roughly nine tenths of which appear only once. Sample: blood, taken from a patient who underwent chemoradiotherapy. Receptors originate from a human donor with HPV-associated anogenital cancer. The CDR3 runs from the conserved cysteine through the conserved F or W. The order of the fields is V gene, D gene, clone size, J gene, CDR3 DNA, CDR3 protein. D genes are given only for firm matches. Clone size is shown for a subset of rows, as once, few, many or a class of expanded clone.

v_gene: TRBV28
d_gene: .
abundance: .
j_gene: TRBJ1-1
CDR3nt: TGTGCCAGCAGTTTCTCGAACACTGAAGCTTTCTTT
CDR3aa: CASSFSNTEAFF

v_gene: TRBV29-1
d_gene: .
abundance: .
j_gene: TRBJ2-1
CDR3nt: TGCAGCGTTGAGCGGCAGTACAATGAGCAGTTCTTC
CDR3aa: CSVERQYNEQFF

v_gene: TRBV4-3
d_gene: TRBD2
abundance: .
j_gene: TRBJ2-1
CDR3nt: TGCGCCAGCAGCCCACTGCCGCGGGGGGCACAGACCGATGAGCAGTTCTTC
CDR3aa: CASSPLPRGAQTDEQFF

v_gene: TRBV10-3
d_gene: .
abundance: .
j_gene: TRBJ2-2
CDR3nt: TGTGCCATCAGTGCGGGTGAGGAGGTCGGGACCGGGGAGCTGTTTTTT
CDR3aa: CAISAGEEVGTGELFF

v_gene: TRBV7-6
d_gene: .
abundance: .
j_gene: TRBJ2-3
CDR3nt: TGTGCCAGCAGCTCAGGATCCGGAGCACTAGGAGATACGCAGTATTTT
CDR3aa: CASSSGSGALGDTQYF

v_gene: TRBV6-5
d_gene: TRBD2
abundance: .
j_gene: TRBJ2-3
CDR3nt: TGTGCCAGCAGTCGGACTAGCGGAAGCACAGATACGCAGTATTTT
CDR3aa: CASSRTSGSTDTQYF

v_gene: TRBV6-1
d_gene: TRBD1
abundance: .
j_gene: TRBJ2-1
CDR3nt: TGTGCCAGCAGTCCGCGGGACAGGGGGGATGAGCAGTTCTTC
CDR3aa: CASSPRDRGDEQFF

v_gene: TRBV19
d_gene: .
abundance: once
j_gene: TRBJ1-2
CDR3nt: TGTGCCAGTACCACCACCGGATACCCGACTGGGGACTATGGCTACACCTTC
CDR3aa: CASTTTGYPTGDYGYTF

v_gene: TRBV10-1
d_gene: TRBD2
abundance: .
j_gene: TRBJ2-5
CDR3nt: TGCGCCAGCAGTGCCACTAGCGGGGGGGCCAAGGAGACCCAGTACTTC
CDR3aa: CASSATSGGAKETQYF

v_gene: TRBV18
d_gene: .
abundance: .
j_gene: TRBJ2-6
CDR3nt: TGTGCCAGCTCACCCGGGGACTCAAGCTCTGGGGCCAACGTCCTGACTTTC
CDR3aa: CASSPGDSSSGANVLTF

v_gene: TRBV14
d_gene: .
abundance: .
j_gene: TRBJ2-7
CDR3nt: TGTGCCAGCACCCCAAGGGAAGGGGCAACCTACGAGCAGTACTTC
CDR3aa: CASTPREGATYEQYF

v_gene: TRBV11-2
d_gene: TRBD2
abundance: .
j_gene: TRBJ2-3
CDR3nt: TGTGCCAGCATCCGGGGATCTCCGGGACTAGCGGGAGGGGCAGATACGCAGTATTTT
CDR3aa: CASIRGSPGLAGGADTQYF

v_gene: TRBV5-6
d_gene: .
abundance: .
j_gene: TRBJ2-1
CDR3nt: TGTGCCAGCAGCTTGTTCTTGGGGGGGGGCTTCAATGAGCAGTTCTTC
CDR3aa: CASSLFLGGGFNEQFF

v_gene: TRBV5-5
d_gene: TRBD1
abundance: .
j_gene: TRBJ2-5
CDR3nt: TGTGCCAGCAATACCGGGACAGGGGTGCCAGAGACCCAGTACTTC
CDR3aa: CASNTGTGVPETQYF

v_gene: TRBV9
d_gene: TRBD1
abundance: .
j_gene: TRBJ1-1
CDR3nt: TGTGCCAGCAGCCCCCATTCAGGGGGGGGCACTGAAGCTTTCTTT
CDR3aa: CASSPHSGGGTEAFF